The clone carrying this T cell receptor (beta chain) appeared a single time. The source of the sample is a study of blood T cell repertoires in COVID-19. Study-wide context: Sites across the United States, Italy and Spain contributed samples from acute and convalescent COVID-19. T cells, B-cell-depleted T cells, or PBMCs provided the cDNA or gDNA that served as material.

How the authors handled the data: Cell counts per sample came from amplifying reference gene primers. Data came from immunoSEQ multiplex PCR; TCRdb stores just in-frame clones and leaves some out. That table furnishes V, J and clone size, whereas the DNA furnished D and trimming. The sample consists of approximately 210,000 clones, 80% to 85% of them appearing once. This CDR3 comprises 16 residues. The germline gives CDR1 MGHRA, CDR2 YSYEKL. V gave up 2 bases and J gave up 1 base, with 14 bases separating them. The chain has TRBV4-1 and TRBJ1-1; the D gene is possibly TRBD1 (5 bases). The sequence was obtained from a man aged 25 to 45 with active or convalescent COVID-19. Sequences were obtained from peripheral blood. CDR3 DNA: TGCGCCAGCAGCCAACCCATCCAAGACAGGAACACTGAAGCTTTCTTT. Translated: CASSQPIQDRNTEAFF.